Listed below are T cell receptor beta chains from one sample, sequenced in a study of regulatory T cells in long-lasting Graves disease. Each CDR3 protein gets one entry after TCRdb re-called the multiplex PCR reads with MiXCR. The table lists approximately 400,000 distinct CDR3 sequences, 15% of them singletons, with about 7.8% in the top ten. This same sample was also part of a study on T cells in Graves' hyperthyroidism and ophthalmopathy.

The sequencing here drew on peripheral blood mononuclear cells (PBMCs), taken at new diagnosis, from a patient treated with antithyroid drugs. These receptor sequences come from a woman aged 40-49 years with Graves disease. Each CDR3 is given with its conserved first and last residue. A D gene is named only where the DNA matches it firmly. Only part of the rows carry a size: once, few, many, or a class if the clone is expanded.

TRBJ2-3,TRBD2,many,TRBV6-5,CASSYSLAGGYTQYF,TGTGCCAGCAGTTACAGTCTAGCGGGAGGTTATACGCAGTATTTT
TRBJ2-7,NA,few,TRBV20-1,CSVTRGGGSGLTDEQYF,TGCAGTGTAACCCGAGGGGGCGGGAGCGGTCTAACGGACGAGCAGTACTTC
TRBJ2-7,TRBD1,many,TRBV18,CASSLSPRDRGFNEQYF,TGTGCCAGCTCACTTTCCCCCCGGGACAGGGGTTTCAACGAGCAGTACTTC
TRBJ1-5,NA,NA,TRBV4-1,CASSQRVEGLRSNQPQHF,TGCGCCAGCAGCCAGAGGGTCGAAGGACTCCGGAGCAATCAGCCCCAGCATTTT
TRBJ1-2,NA,NA,TRBV5-5,CASSFPAGYSPYGYTF,TGTGCCAGCAGCTTTCCGGCAGGGTACTCTCCCTATGGCTACACCTTC
TRBJ2-7,TRBD1,many,TRBV29-1,CSVEGQGDYEQYF,TGCAGCGTTGAAGGACAGGGGGATTACGAGCAGTACTTC
TRBJ1-5,NA,NA,TRBV20-1,CSASTSGPYSNQPQHF,TGCAGTGCCTCCACCAGTGGCCCTTATAGCAATCAGCCCCAGCATTTT
TRBJ2-3,NA,NA,TRBV9,CVSSGTPGAQYF,TGTGTCAGCAGCGGCACTCCCGGCGCGCAGTATTTT
TRBJ1-1,NA,many,TRBV5-6,CASSLDGLGAFF,TGTGCCAGCAGCTTGGACGGGCTGGGCGCTTTCTTT
TRBJ2-3,TRBD2,many,TRBV7-2,CASSPTPGLAGDTQYF,TGTGCCAGCAGCCCCACCCCGGGACTAGCGGGAGATACGCAGTATTTT
TRBJ2-1,NA,many,TRBV12-3/TRBV12-4,CASSPPPGEGEQFF,TGTGCCAGCAGCCCCCCCCCAGGAGAAGGTGAGCAGTTCTTC
TRBJ2-1,NA,many,TRBV29-1,CSVLDYPTYNEQFF,TGCAGCGTTCTGGACTACCCTACGTACAATGAGCAGTTCTTC
TRBJ1-6,NA,many,TRBV2,CASSESQVVSPLHF,TGTGCCAGCAGCGAGAGCCAGGTTGTGTCACCCCTCCACTTT
TRBJ1-5,NA,few,TRBV15,CATSRTQVQPQHF,TGTGCCACCAGCAGGACGCAGGTTCAGCCCCAGCATTTT
TRBJ2-5,TRBD1,many,TRBV28,CASSPTGEEETQYF,TGTGCCAGCAGCCCGACAGGGGAGGAAGAGACCCAGTACTTC
TRBJ1-3,NA,NA,TRBV6-2/TRBV6-3,CASSSQAPTSGNTIYF,TGTGCCAGCAGTTCACAGGCCCCAACCTCTGGAAACACCATATATTTT
TRBJ2-1,TRBD2,many,TRBV19,CASSKLAGGPWNEQFF,TGTGCCAGTAGTAAACTAGCGGGAGGGCCGTGGAATGAGCAGTTCTTC
TRBJ2-2,NA,many,TRBV3-1,CASSQVDTNTGELFF,TGTGCCAGCAGCCAAGTGGACACCAACACCGGGGAGCTGTTTTTT
TRBJ2-7,NA,NA,TRBV4-1,CASSQVARGHEQYF,TGCGCCAGCAGCCAAGTTGCCAGGGGCCACGAGCAGTACTTC
TRBJ2-1,TRBD2,few,TRBV6-5,CASSYSTSGRNEQFF,TGTGCCAGCAGTTACTCGACTAGCGGGCGGAATGAGCAGTTCTTC
TRBJ2-3,TRBD2,few,TRBV6-1,CASSESLAGTWGDTQYF,TGTGCCAGCAGTGAATCGCTAGCGGGAACCTGGGGAGATACGCAGTATTTT
TRBJ2-7,NA,NA,TRBV29-1,CSVLDRTYEQYF,TGCAGCGTTTTAGACCGAACCTACGAGCAGTACTTC
TRBJ2-4,NA,many,TRBV20-1,CSVPQGSKNIQYF,TGCAGTGTCCCACAGGGCAGCAAAAACATTCAGTACTTC
TRBJ1-1,NA,many,TRBV3-1,CASSQDLFTEAFF,TGTGCCAGCAGCCAAGATCTTTTCACTGAAGCTTTCTTT
TRBJ2-7,TRBD2,many,TRBV10-2,CASRTGLAGVEQYF,TGCGCCAGCAGGACAGGACTAGCGGGAGTTGAGCAGTACTTC
TRBJ1-1,NA,NA,TRBV30,CAWSGEGLTEAFF,TGTGCCTGGAGTGGAGAGGGGCTCACTGAAGCTTTCTTT
TRBJ1-5,NA,many,TRBV5-1,CASSLDGYSNQPQHF,TGTGCCAGCAGTTTAGACGGATATAGCAATCAGCCCCAGCATTTT
TRBJ1-6,TRBD1,NA,TRBV20-1,CSAIGTEQNSPLHF,TGCAGTGCCATCGGGACAGAGCAAAATTCACCCCTCCACTTT
TRBJ2-7,TRBD1,few,TRBV19,CASSRSRGQGYEQYF,TGTGCCAGTAGCCGATCCAGGGGGCAAGGGTACGAGCAGTACTTC
TRBJ2-5,TRBD1,many,TRBV19,CASSIAAGTGLETQYF,TGTGCCAGTAGTATAGCTGCCGGGACAGGTTTAGAGACCCAGTACTTC
TRBJ1-1,TRBD1,many,TRBV11-3,CASSSATHRGNTEAFF,TGTGCCAGCAGCTCAGCTACACACAGGGGTAACACTGAAGCTTTCTTT
TRBJ2-5,NA,few,TRBV20-1,CSARPYLYPTLQETQYF,TGCAGTGCTAGACCCTATTTGTATCCGACACTCCAAGAGACCCAGTACTTC
TRBJ2-1,NA,many,TRBV28,CASSSRGNEQFF,TGTGCCAGCAGCTCGAGGGGCAATGAGCAGTTCTTC
TRBJ2-5,TRBD1,many,TRBV11-2,CASSLFGTDQETQYF,TGTGCCAGCAGCTTGTTCGGGACAGACCAAGAGACCCAGTACTTC
TRBJ1-1,TRBD1,many,TRBV12-3/TRBV12-4,CASNLQGADTEAFF,TGTGCCAGCAACCTACAGGGGGCGGACACTGAAGCTTTCTTT
TRBJ1-3,NA,many,TRBV11-2,CASSYSIENTIYF,TGTGCCAGCAGCTATTCGATCGAGAACACCATATATTTT
TRBJ1-6,TRBD1,many,TRBV19,CASHQGQGRGSPLHF,TGTGCCAGCCACCAGGGACAGGGTCGGGGTTCACCCCTCCACTTT
TRBJ2-1,NA,many,TRBV30,CAWSTQGNEQFF,TGTGCCTGGAGTACACAGGGAAATGAGCAGTTCTTC
TRBJ1-1,NA,many,TRBV5-1,CASSLTATVDTEAFF,TGCGCCAGCAGCCTTACAGCTACCGTGGACACTGAAGCTTTCTTT
TRBJ1-5,NA,many,TRBV28,CASGDIGNQPQHF,TGTGCCAGCGGGGACATCGGCAATCAGCCCCAGCATTTT
TRBJ2-2,NA,many,TRBV2,CASKGDNTGELFF,TGTGCCAGCAAGGGGGATAACACCGGGGAGCTGTTTTTT
TRBJ2-7,NA,many,TRBV19,CASSTLWNSYEQYF,TGTGCCAGTAGTACCCTATGGAACAGCTACGAGCAGTACTTC
TRBJ1-2,NA,many,TRBV12-3/TRBV12-4,CASGTGQFYGYTF,TGTGCCAGCGGTACAGGACAGTTCTATGGCTACACCTTC
TRBJ1-5,TRBD1,many,TRBV30,CAWSEDRTGSNQPQHF,TGTGCCTGGAGTGAGGACCGGACAGGGAGCAATCAGCCCCAGCATTTT
TRBJ2-1,NA,NA,TRBV4-3,CASSRLTGYNEQFF,TGCGCCAGCAGCCGTCTCACAGGCTACAATGAGCAGTTCTTC
TRBJ1-5,NA,few,TRBV4-1,CASSSIGQQNQPQHF,TGCGCCAGCAGCTCGATTGGACAGCAGAATCAGCCCCAGCATTTT
TRBJ1-2,TRBD1,many,TRBV3-1,CASSFRDRGGYTF,TGTGCCAGCAGCTTCCGGGACAGGGGAGGCTACACCTTC
TRBJ1-4,NA,many,TRBV28,CASRVTVATNEKLFF,TGTGCCAGCAGGGTCACCGTCGCAACTAATGAAAAACTGTTTTTT
TRBJ2-7,NA,many,TRBV6-2/TRBV6-3,CASSEEGGGSSYEQYF,TGTGCCAGCAGTGAAGAGGGCGGGGGCTCGTCCTACGAGCAGTACTTC
TRBJ2-7,TRBD2,many,TRBV28,CASRGREWRELKYEQYF,TGTGCCAGCCGGGGCCGGGAGTGGCGGGAGCTTAAGTACGAGCAGTACTTC
TRBJ2-1,TRBD2,many,TRBV27,CASSRTSGTYNEQFF,TGTGCCAGCAGCCGAACTAGCGGGACCTACAATGAGCAGTTCTTC
TRBJ1-2,TRBD1,many,TRBV28,CASSFQGATGYTF,TGTGCCAGCAGTTTTCAGGGGGCAACGGGCTACACCTTC
TRBJ1-2,NA,few,TRBV7-6,CASSFGGKKNYGYTF,TGTGCCAGCAGCTTCGGGGGAAAGAAGAACTATGGCTACACCTTC
TRBJ2-1,TRBD2,many,TRBV27,CASSPSRGTSAYNEQFF,TGTGCCAGCAGTCCCAGTAGAGGGACTAGCGCCTACAATGAGCAGTTCTTC
TRBJ1-2,NA,many,TRBV30,CAGLLGSYGYTF,TGTGCCGGCCTTCTAGGGAGTTATGGCTACACCTTC
TRBJ1-5,NA,many,TRBV20-1,CSVGSGGDQPQHF,TGCAGTGTTGGCTCCGGAGGGGATCAGCCCCAGCATTTT
TRBJ1-2,NA,many,TRBV2,CASSSTGGVGYTF,TGTGCCAGCAGCTCTACGGGGGGGGTTGGCTACACCTTC
TRBJ2-7,NA,few,TRBV4-2,CASSQDGGGESDEQYF,TGTGCCAGCAGCCAAGATGGAGGCGGGGAGTCGGACGAGCAGTACTTC
TRBJ2-5,NA,few,TRBV5-1,CASSLVAFETQYF,TGCGCCAGCAGCTTGGTGGCATTTGAGACCCAGTACTTC
TRBJ1-5,NA,few,TRBV28,CASSFLSQPQHF,TGTGCCAGCAGTTTTTTGAGTCAGCCCCAGCATTTT